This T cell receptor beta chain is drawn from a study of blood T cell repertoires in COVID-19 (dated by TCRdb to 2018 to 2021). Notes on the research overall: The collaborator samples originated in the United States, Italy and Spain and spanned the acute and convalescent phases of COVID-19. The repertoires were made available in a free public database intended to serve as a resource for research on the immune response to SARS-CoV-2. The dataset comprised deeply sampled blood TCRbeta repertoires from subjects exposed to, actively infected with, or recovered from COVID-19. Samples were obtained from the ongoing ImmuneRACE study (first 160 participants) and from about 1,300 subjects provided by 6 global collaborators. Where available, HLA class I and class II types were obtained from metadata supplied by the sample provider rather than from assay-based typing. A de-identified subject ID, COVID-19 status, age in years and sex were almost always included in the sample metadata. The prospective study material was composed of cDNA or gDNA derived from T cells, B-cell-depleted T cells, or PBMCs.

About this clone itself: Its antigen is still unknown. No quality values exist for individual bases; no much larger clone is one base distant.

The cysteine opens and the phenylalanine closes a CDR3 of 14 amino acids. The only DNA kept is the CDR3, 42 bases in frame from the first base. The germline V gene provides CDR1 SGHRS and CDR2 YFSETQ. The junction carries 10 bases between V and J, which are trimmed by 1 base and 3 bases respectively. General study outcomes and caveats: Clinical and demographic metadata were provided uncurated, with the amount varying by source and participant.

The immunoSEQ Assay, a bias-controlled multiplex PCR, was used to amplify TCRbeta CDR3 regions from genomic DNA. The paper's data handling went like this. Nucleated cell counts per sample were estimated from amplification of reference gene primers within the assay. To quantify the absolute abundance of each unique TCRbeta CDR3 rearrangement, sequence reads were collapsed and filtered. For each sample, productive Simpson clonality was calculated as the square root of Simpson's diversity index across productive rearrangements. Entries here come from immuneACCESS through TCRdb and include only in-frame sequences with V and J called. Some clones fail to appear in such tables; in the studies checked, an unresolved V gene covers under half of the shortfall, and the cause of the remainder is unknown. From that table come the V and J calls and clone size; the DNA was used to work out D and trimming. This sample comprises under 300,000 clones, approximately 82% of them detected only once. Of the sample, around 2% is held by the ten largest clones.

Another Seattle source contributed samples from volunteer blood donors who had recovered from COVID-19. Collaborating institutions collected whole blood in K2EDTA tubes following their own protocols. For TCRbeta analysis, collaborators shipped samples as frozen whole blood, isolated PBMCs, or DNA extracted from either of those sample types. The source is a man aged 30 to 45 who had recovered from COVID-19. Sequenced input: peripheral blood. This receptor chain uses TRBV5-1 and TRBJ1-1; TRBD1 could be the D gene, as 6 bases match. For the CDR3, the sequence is CASSLRGADTEAFF. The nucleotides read TGCGCCAGCAGCTTGCGGGGGGCGGACACTGAAGCTTTCTTT. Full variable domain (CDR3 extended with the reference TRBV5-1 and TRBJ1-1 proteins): KAGVTQTPRYLIKTRGQQVTLSCSPISGHRSVSWYQQTPGQGLQFLFEYFSETQRNKGNFPGRFSGRQFSNSRSEMNVSTLELGDSALYLCASSLRGADTEAFFGQGTRLTVV.